Given below is one T cell receptor beta chain in context. The record originates from a study of TIL therapy for anti-PD-1-resistant metastatic lung cancer. Study in general: Tumors had a median PD-L1 proportion score of around 6%. Median tumor mutation burden was 1.5 mutations per megabase.

The immunoSEQ assay was v3. Profiling relied on immunoSEQ multiplex PCR, and the TCRdb table lists in-frame clones only, not all of them. The sample shows about 17,000 clones, roughly 80% of them seen only once. Germline V gives CDR1 SGHTA, CDR2 FQGNSA. The CDR3 extends over 14 amino acids. The junction had 3 bases not matched to a gene; V was cut back by 2 bases and J by 2 bases. The time point here: pre-treatment sample, taken before nivolumab and TIL therapy. The sequence was collected from a person aged 25-80 years with non-small cell lung cancer. The starting material was blood, obtained at baseline. The chain recombines TRBV7-2 with TRBJ2-7; 7 nucleotides agree with TRBD2. The CDR3 loop reads CASSLLAGAYEQYF. DNA for the CDR3: TGTGCCAGCAGCTTACTCGCGGGGGCCTACGAGCAGTACTTC.